The 3 T cell receptor beta chains presented below share a single source sample, sequenced in a study of identical twins. TCRdb redid the calling of the 5' RACE reads with MiXCR, one entry per CDR3 protein. Here the sample spans approximately 670,000 distinct CDR3 sequences, approximately 6.1% being singletons. Source material: naive T cells sorted from blood. Receptor source: a young man in good health.

The table lists this clonotype with a few counts. The gene calls are TRBV29-1 and TRBJ2-2; D remains unclear. V lost 4 bases, J lost 3 bases, and 6 bases lay in between. This CDR3 spans 12 amino acids. The germline V gene has CDR1 SQVTM and CDR2 ANQGSEA. CDR3 loop: CSVVHHTGELFF. In DNA form, the CDR3 reads TGCAGCGTTGTTCACCACACCGGGGAGCTGTTTTTT.

This clonotype was counted ten times or more. The chain couples TRBV7-2 to TRBJ2-2; a weak D match, TRBD2 (5 bases). Germline CDR1 and CDR2: SGHTA and FQGNSA. Trimming left V 1 base short and J 3 bases short, with 15 bases between. The CDR3 has 17 residues. CDR3 region: CASSLDAVGLYTGELFF. The CDR3, as DNA: TGTGCCAGCAGCTTAGACGCCGTCGGACTTTACACCGGGGAGCTGTTTTTT.

The CDR3 DNA follows: TGCGCCAGCAGCCAGTCACTCGAACTATACACAGATACGCAGTATTTT. Residues: CASSQSLELYTDTQYF. The chain combines TRBV5-1 with TRBJ2-3; D gene uncertain. The CDR3 is made up of 16 amino acids. Germline V gives CDR1 SGHRS, CDR2 YFSETQ. V was cut by 4 bases and J by 2 bases, with 17 bases left in between.